This TCR beta chain was recorded in a study of cytotoxic CD8 clonotypes in ibrutinib-treated CLL. CDR1 is MGHDK and CDR2 is SYGVNS in the germline V gene. CDR3 length: 15 residues. The ends lost 3 bases at V and 2 bases at J; junction bases unmatched: 7. Some clones are missing from TCRdb's copy, which holds only in-frame ones; the method was immunoSEQ multiplex PCR. The sample lists 250,000 or so clones, 70% occurring once. The sample here was PBMCs, taken after 24 months of ibrutinib treatment. J is TRBJ2-7 and V is TRBV25-1, with 7 bases identical to TRBD1. This TCR came from a human donor with chronic lymphocytic leukemia. CDR3 coding DNA: TGTGCCAGCAGTGACTCTGACAGGGTCCCCTACGAGCAGTACTTC. Protein: CASSDSDRVPYEQYF.